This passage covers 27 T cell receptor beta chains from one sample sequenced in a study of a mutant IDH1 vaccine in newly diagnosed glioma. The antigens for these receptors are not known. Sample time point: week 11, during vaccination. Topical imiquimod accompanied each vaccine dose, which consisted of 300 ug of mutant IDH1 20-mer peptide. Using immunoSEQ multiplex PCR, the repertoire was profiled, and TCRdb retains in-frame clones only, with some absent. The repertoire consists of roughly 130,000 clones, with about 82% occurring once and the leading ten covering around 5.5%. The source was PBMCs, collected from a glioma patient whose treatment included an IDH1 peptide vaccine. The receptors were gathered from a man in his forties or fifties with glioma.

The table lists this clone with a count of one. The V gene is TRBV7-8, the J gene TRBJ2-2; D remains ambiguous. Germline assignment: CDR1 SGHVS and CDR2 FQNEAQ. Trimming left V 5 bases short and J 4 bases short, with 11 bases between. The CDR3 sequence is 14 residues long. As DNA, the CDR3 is TGTGCCAGCAGCCCCAGGCGAGGCACCGGGGAGCTGTTTTTT. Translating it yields CASSPRRGTGELFF.

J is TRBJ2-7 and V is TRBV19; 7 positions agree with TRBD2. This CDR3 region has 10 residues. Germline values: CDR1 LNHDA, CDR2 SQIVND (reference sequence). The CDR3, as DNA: TGTGCGGGGGAGGGCTACGAGCAGTACTTC. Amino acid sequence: CAGEGYEQYF.

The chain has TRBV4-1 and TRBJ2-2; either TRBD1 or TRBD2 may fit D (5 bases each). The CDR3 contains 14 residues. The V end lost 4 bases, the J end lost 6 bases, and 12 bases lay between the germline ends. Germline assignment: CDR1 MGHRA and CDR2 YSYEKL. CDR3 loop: CASSRDEGSGELFF. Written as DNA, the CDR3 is TGCGCCAGCAGCCGGGACGAGGGCTCCGGGGAGCTGTTTTTT.

Here the CDR3 reads CASSYGGSYEQYF. The CDR3, as DNA: TGTGCCAGCAGCTACGGGGGATCCTACGAGCAGTACTTC. V gene TRBV7-8 combines with J gene TRBJ2-7; D may be TRBD2 (6 bases). CDR3 length: 13 amino acids. The V gene lost 4 bases and the J gene lost 1 base, with 8 bases spanning the gap. Germline lookup yields CDR1 SGHVS and CDR2 FQNEAQ.

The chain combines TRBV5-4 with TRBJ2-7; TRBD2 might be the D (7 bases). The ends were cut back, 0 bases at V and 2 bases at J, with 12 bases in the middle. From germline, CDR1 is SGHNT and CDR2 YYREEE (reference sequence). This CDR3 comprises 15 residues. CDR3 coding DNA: TGTGCCAGCAGCTTGGGGGGGGGCGCTACCTACGAGCAGTACTTC. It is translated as CASSLGGGATYEQYF.

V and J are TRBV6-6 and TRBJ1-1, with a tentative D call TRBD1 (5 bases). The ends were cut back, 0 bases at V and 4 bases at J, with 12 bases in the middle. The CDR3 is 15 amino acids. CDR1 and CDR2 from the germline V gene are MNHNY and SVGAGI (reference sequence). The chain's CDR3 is CASSYSIQGSTEAFF. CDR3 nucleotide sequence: TGTGCCAGCAGTTACTCGATCCAGGGAAGCACTGAAGCTTTCTTT.

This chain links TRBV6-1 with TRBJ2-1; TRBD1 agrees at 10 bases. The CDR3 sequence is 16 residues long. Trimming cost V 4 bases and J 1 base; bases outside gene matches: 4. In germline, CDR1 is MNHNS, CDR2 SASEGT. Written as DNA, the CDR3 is TGTGCCAGCAGTGCGACAGGGGGCTCGTCCTACAATGAGCAGTTCTTC. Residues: CASSATGGSSYNEQFF.

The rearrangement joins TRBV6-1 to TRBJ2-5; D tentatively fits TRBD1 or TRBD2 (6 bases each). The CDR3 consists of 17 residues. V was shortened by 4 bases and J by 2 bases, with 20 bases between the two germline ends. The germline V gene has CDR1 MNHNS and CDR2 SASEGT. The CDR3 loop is CASSGRRGSGPQETQYF. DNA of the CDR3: TGTGCCAGCAGTGGGAGGAGGGGGTCAGGACCTCAAGAGACCCAGTACTTC.

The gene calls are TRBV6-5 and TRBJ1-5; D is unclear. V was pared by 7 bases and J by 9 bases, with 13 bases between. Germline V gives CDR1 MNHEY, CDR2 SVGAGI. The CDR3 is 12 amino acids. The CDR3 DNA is TGTGCCAGCACGGTGCTTTCCGGGCCCCAGCATTTT. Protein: CASTVLSGPQHF.

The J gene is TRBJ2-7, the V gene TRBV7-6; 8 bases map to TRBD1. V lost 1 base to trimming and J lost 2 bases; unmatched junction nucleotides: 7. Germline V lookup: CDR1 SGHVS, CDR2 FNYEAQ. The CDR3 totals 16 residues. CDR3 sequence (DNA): TGTGCCAGCAGCTTAGGGTCTGGACAGGGTACCTACGAGCAGTACTTC. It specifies CASSLGSGQGTYEQYF.

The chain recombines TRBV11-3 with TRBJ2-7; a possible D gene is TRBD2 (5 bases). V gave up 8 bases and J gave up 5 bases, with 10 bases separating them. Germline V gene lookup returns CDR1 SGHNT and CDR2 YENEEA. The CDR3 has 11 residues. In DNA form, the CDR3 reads TGTGCCAGCCACGACGGGAACGAGCAGTACTTC. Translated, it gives CASHDGNEQYF.

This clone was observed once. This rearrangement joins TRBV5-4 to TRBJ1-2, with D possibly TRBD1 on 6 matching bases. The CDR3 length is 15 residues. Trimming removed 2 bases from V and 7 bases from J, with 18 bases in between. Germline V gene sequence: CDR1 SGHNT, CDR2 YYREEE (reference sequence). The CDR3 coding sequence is TGTGCCAGCAGCTTAGGACACCTCGTAGGGGGTGGCTACACCTTC. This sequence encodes CASSLGHLVGGGYTF. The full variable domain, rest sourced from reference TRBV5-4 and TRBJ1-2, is ETGVTQSPTHLIKTRGQQVTLRCSSQSGHNTVSWYQQALGQGPQFIFQYYREEENGRGNFPPRFSGLQFPNYSSELNVNALELDDSALYLCASSLGHLVGGGYTFGSGTRLTVV.

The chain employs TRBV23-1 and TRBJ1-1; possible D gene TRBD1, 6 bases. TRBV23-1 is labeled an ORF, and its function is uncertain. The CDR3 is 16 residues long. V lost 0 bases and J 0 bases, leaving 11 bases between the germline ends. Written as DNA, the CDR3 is TGCGCCAGCAGTCAATCGAGGGGGGGGCTGAACACTGAAGCTTTCTTT. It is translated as CASSQSRGGLNTEAFF.

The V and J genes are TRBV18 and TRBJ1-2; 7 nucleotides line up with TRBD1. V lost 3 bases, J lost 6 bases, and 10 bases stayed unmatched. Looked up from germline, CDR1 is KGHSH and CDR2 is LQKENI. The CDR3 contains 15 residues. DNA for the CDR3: TGTGCCAGCTCACCTTCCCGGGACAGAAGAGATGGCTACACCTTC. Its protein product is CASSPSRDRRDGYTF.

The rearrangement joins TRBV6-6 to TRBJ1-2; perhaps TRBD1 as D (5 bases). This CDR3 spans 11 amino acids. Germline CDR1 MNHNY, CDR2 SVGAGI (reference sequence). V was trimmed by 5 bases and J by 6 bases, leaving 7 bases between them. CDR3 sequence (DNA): TGTGCCAGCAGTAGGGGCGATGGCTACACCTTC. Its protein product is CASSRGDGYTF.

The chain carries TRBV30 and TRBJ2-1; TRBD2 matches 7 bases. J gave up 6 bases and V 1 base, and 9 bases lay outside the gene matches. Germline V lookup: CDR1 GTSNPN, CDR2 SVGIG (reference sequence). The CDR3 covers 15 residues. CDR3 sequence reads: CAWSAGRRTSNEQFF. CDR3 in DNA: TGTGCCTGGAGTGCGGGCCGCCGGACTAGCAATGAGCAGTTCTTC.

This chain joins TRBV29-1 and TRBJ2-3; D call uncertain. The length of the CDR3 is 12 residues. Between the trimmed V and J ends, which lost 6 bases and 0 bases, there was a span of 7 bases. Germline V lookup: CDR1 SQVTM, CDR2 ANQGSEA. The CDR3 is CSVATSTDTQYF. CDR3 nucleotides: TGCAGCGTAGCGACTAGCACAGATACGCAGTATTTT.

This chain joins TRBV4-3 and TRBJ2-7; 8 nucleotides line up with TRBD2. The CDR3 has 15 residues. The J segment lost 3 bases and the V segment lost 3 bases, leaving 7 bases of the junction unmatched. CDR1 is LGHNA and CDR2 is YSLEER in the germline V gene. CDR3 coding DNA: TGCGCCAGCAGCCAGGGTAGCGGGGATTACTACGAGCAGTACTTC. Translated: CASSQGSGDYYEQYF.

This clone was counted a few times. The CDR3: CASSLPADVTEAFF. The CDR3 region has the DNA TGTGCCAGCAGCTTACCGGCAGACGTGACTGAAGCTTTCTTT. This chain joins TRBV7-6 and TRBJ1-1; D not resolved. Looked up from germline, CDR1 is SGHVS and CDR2 is FNYEAQ. V lost 2 bases, J lost 5 bases, and 12 bases lay in between. This CDR3 is 14 amino acids long.

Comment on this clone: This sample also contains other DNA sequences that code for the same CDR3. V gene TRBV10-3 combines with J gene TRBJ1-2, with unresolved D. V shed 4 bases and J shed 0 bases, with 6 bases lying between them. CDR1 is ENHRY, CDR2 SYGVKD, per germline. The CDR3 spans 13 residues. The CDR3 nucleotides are TGTGCCATCAGTGTGTCACCTAACTATGGCTACACCTTC. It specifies CAISVSPNYGYTF.

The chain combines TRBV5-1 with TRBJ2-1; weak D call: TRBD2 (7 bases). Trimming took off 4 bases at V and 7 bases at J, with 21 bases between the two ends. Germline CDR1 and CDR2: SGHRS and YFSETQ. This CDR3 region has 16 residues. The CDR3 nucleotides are TGCGCCAGCAGCCCCCGGGGAGCGGGGAGGGGGAATGAGCAGTTCTTC. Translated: CASSPRGAGRGNEQFF. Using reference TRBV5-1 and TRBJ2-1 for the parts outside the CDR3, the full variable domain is KAGVTQTPRYLIKTRGQQVTLSCSPISGHRSVSWYQQTPGQGLQFLFEYFSETQRNKGNFPGRFSGRQFSNSRSEMNVSTLELGDSALYLCASSPRGAGRGNEQFFGPGTRLTVL.

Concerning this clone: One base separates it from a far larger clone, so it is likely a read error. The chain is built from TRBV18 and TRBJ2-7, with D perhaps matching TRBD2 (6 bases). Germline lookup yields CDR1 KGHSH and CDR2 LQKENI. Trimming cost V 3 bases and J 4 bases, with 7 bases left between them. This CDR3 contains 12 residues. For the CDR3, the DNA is TGTGCCAGCTCACCTGGGGGGTACGAGCAGTACTTC. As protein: CASSPGGYEQYF.

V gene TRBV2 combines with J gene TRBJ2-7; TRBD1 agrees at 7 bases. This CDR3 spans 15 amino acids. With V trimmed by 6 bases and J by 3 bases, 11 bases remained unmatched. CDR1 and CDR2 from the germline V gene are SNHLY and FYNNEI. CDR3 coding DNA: TGTGCCAGCAGGGATACAGGGGCGATCTACTACGAGCAGTACTTC. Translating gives CASRDTGAIYYEQYF.

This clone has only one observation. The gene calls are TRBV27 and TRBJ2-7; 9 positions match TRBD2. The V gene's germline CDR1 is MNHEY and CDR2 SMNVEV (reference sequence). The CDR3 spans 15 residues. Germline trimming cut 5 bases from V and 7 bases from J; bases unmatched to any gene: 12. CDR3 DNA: TGTGCCAGCAGTCCCAGGGGCGGGAGGGCGCTTGAGCAGTACTTC. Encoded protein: CASSPRGGRALEQYF.

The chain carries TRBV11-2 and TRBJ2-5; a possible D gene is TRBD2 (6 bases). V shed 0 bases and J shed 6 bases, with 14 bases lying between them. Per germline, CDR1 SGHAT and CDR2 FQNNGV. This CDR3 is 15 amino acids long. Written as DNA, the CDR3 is TGTGCCAGCAGCTTAGAGGAGGGCCCGATGAAGACCCAGTACTTC. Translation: CASSLEEGPMKTQYF.

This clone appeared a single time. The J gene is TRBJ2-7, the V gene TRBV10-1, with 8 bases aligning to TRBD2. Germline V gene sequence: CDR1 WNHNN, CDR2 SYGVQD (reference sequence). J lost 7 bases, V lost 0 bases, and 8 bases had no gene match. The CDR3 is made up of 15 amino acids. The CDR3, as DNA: TGCGCCAGCAGTGAGTCGTTAGCGGGGTCCTGGGAGCAGTACTTC. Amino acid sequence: CASSESLAGSWEQYF.

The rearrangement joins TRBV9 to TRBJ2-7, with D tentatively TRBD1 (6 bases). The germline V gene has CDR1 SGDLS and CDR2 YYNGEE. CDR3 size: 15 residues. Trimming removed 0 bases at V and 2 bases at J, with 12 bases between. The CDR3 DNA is TGTGCCAGCAGCGTAGACGCAGGGGCCGCCTACGAGCAGTACTTC. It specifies CASSVDAGAAYEQYF. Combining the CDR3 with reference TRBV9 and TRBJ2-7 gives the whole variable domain DSGVTQTPKHLITATGQRVTLRCSPRSGDLSVYWYQQSLDQGLQFLIQYYNGEERAKGNILERFSAQQFPDLHSELNLSSLELGDSALYFCASSVDAGAAYEQYFGPGTRLTVT.